Below, one T cell receptor (beta chain) is given with its context. Its recognized antigen is unknown. This specimen belongs to a study of T cells expressing NK-cell markers (dated by TCRdb to the early 2020s). The study in broad terms: About eight donors provided sorted CD3+CD56+NKG2C+, CD3+CD56+NKG2C- and CD3+CD56-NKG2C+ T-cell subsets, whose TCR beta-chain repertoires were profiled. Among the eight sequenced donors, seven were HCMV-seropositive and one was HCMV-seronegative. Illumina HiSeq 2000/2500, MiSeq or NextSeq was used to sequence libraries as 2 x 150 bp reads. The eight sequenced donors were randomly selected healthy volunteers, three men and five women.

Spanning cysteine to phenylalanine, the CDR3 consists of 14 amino acids. DNA for this receptor is not on file. The germline V gene yields KGHDR for CDR1 and SFDVKD for CDR2. What the work shows at the level of the full study, not this receptor alone: Whether the expanded NKG2C-expressing T cell clones were specific for HCMV antigens was left unclear. In over five donors, the dominant CD3+CD56+NKG2C+ clonotypes were among the top 10 CD8+ clonotypes and accounted for about 1.0-7.5% of CD8+ T cells. Those dominant clonotypes were again the most abundant among CD3+CD56-NKG2C+ cells in a handful of donors, at about 25-60.1%.

HCMV-specific IgG was detected in serum with a commercial ELISA kit to determine HCMV serostatus. Ficoll density gradient centrifugation was used to isolate peripheral blood mononuclear cells from blood. Sequencing used an Illumina HiSeq 2000. TCR beta cDNA libraries were made by 5'RACE template switching that added a universal primer site and unique molecular identifiers. Priming for cDNA synthesis came from the TCR beta constant segment, and two successive PCR amplification steps followed. The authors processed their data as follows. Reads were demultiplexed and grouped by UMI with MIGEC, and clonotypes were assembled and quantified with MiTCR. To remove erroneous sequences, TCR cDNA sequences were retained only when supported by two or more reads. Downstream repertoire analysis used the tcR package, and clonotypes were matched across fractions by CDR3 nucleotide sequence plus V segment. VDJmatch was used to annotate antigen specificity against VDJdb, with one amino acid substitution in CDR3 allowed. Reads reprocessed by TCRdb are summarized as one entry per CDR3 protein sequence, and DNA is absent. V and J calls and clone size were set by TCRdb, not the authors. The table held for this sample gives hundreds of thousands of distinct CDR3 sequences. The top ten clonotypes cover roughly 4.2% of the sample.

Sequencing was performed on blood T cells: a sorted CD56 or NKG2C T cell subset, CD4+ or CD8+ T cells, or bulk PBMC T cells (not recorded which). This receptor chain uses TRBV24-1 and TRBJ2-1; TCRdb picks TRBD2, but there is no DNA to check that call. The clonotype was recovered from a woman between 18 and 75 years old in good health. The CDR3 in this case is CATSDHSGSNEQFF.